The source of this T cell receptor (beta chain) is a study of blood T cell repertoires in COVID-19. Background on the study: The samples span acute and convalescent COVID-19 from the United States, Italy and Spain. The cDNA or gDNA used as material had been derived from T cells, B-cell-depleted T cells, or PBMCs.

Clones were read by immunoSEQ multiplex PCR, and TCRdb kept only the in-frame ones, dropping some. The table includes more than 250,000 clones, around nine tenths detected once. The receptor was isolated from a woman between 40 and 55 years old who had recovered from COVID-19. Sequencing input: PBMCs or T cells enriched from blood (not recorded which).

The CDR3 coding sequence is TGTGCCAGCAGCCCCTCCGGGGGAGCTGAAGCTTTCTTT. Translated: CASSPSGGAEAFF. The chain recombines TRBV7-2 with TRBJ1-1, with D perhaps TRBD1 (5 bases). V lost 5 bases and J 6 bases, leaving 13 bases between the germline ends. The CDR3 spans 13 residues. Germline V gene data show CDR1 as SGHTA and CDR2 as FQGNSA.